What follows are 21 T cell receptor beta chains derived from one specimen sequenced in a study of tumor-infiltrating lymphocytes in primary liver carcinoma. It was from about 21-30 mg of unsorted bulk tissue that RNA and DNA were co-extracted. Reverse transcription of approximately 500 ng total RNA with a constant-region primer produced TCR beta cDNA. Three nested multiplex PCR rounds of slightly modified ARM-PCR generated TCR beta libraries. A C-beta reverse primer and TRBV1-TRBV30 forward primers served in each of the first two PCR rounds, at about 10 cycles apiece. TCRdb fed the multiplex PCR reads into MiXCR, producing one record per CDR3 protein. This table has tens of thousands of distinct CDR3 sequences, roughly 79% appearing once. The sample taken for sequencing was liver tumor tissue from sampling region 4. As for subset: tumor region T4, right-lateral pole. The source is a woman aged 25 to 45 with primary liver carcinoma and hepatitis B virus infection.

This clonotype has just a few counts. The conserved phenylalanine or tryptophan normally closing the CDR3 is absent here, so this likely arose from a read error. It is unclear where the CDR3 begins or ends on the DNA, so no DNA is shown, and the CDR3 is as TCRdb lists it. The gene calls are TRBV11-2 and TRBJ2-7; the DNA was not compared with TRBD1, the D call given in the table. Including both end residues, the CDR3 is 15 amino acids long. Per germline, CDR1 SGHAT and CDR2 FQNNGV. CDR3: CASSSPGTGTYGRYL.

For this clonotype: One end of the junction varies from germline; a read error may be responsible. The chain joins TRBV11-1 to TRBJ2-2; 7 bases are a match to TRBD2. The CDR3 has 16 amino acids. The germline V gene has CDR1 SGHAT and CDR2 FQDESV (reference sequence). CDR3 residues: CACSGVMAGASGELFF. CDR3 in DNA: TGTGCCTGCAGCGGGGTTATGGCGGGAGCGTCCGGGGAGCTGTTTTTT.

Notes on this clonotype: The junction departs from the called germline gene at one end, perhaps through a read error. The CDR3 loop is CASSVLAGGPRSNTGELLF. CDR3 DNA sequence: TGCGCCAGCAGCGTACTAGCGGGAGGGCCCCGTTCGAATACCGGGGAGCTGCTTTTC. V is TRBV4-3 and J is TRBJ2-2; 13 nucleotides agree with TRBD2. Germline values: CDR1 LGHNA, CDR2 YSLEER. The CDR3 runs to 19 residues.

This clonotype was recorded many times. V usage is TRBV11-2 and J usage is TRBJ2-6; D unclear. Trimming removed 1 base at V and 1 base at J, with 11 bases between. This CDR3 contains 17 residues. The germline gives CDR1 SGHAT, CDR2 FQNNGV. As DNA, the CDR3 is TGTGCCAGCAGCTTAGGACTGACCTTTTCTGGGGCCAACGTCCTGACTTTC. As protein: CASSLGLTFSGANVLTF.

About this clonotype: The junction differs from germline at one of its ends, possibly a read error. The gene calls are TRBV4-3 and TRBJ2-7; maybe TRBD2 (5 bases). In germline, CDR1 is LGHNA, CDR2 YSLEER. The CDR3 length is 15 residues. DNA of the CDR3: TGCGCCAGCAGCCAAGGTTTTCCGGGGTCCTACGAGCAGTACTTT. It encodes CASSQGFPGSYEQYF.

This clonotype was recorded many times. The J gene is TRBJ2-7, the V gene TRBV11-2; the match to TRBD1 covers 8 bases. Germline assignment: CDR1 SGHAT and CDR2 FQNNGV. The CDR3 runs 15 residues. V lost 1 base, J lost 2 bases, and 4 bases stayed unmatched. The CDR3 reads CASSLGRGLTYEQYF. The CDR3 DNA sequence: TGTGCCAGCAGCTTAGGCAGGGGGCTTACCTACGAGCAGTACTTC.

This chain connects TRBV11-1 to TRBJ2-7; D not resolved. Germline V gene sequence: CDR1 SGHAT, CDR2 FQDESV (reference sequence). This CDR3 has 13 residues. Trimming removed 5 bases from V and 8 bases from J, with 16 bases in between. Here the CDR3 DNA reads TGTGCCAGCAGCGTGGGATACCTCCGAAAGCAGTACTTC. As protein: CASSVGYLRKQYF. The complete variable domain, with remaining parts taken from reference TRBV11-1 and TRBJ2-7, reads EAEVAQSPRYKITEKSQAVAFWCDPISGHATLYWYRQILGQGPELLVQFQDESVVDDSQLPKDRFSAERLKGVDSTLKIQPAELGDSAMYLCASSVGYLRKQYFGPGTRLTVT.

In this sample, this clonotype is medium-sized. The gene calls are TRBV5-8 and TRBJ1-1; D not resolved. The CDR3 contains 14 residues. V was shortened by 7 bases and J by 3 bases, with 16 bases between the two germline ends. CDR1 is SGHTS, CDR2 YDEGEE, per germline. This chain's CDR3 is CASGGGGRHTEAFF. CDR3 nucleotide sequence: TGTGCCAGCGGAGGAGGAGGTCGCCACACTGAAGCTTTCTTT.

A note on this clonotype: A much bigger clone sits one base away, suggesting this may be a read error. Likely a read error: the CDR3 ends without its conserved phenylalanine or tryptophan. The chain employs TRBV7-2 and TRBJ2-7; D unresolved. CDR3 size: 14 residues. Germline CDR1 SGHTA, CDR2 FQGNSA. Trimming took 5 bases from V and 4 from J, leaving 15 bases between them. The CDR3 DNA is TGTGCCAGCAGCCCCCGCGGCTCCACGTACGAGCAGTACATC. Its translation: CASSPRGSTYEQYI.

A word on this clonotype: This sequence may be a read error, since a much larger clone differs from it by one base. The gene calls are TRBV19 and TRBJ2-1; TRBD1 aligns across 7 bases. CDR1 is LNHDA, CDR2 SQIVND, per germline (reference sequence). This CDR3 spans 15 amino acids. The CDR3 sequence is CASSRSGQAYIEQFF. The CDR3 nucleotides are TGTGCCAGTAGTAGGTCAGGACAGGCCTACATTGAGCAGTTCTTC. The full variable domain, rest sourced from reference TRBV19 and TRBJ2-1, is DGGITQSPKYLFRKEGQNVTLSCEQNLNHDAMYWYRQDPGQGLRLIYYSQIVNDFQKGDIAEGYSVSREKKESFPLTVTSAQKNPTAFYLCASSRSGQAYIEQFFGPGTRLTVL.

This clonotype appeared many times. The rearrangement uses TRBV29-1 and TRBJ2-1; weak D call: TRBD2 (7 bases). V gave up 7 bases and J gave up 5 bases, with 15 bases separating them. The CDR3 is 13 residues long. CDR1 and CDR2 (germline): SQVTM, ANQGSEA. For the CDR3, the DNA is TGCAGCGGCGGGGAGGGGGTGAACAATGAGCAGTTCTTC. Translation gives CSGGEGVNNEQFF.

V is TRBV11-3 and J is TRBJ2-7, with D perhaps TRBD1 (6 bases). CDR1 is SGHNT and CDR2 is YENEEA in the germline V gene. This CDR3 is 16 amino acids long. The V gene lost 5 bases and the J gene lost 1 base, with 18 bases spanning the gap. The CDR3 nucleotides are TGTGCCAGCAGCCGCCGGGACAAGGATTGTTCCTACGAGCAGTACTTC. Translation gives CASSRRDKDCSYEQYF.

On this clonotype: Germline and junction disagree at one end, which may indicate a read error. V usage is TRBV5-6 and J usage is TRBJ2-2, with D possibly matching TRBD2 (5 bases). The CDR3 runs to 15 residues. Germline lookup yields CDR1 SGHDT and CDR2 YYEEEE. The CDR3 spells CASSLAPSVTGELSF. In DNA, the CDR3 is TGTGCCAGCAGCTTGGCACCCAGTGTCACCGGGGAGCTGTCTTTC.

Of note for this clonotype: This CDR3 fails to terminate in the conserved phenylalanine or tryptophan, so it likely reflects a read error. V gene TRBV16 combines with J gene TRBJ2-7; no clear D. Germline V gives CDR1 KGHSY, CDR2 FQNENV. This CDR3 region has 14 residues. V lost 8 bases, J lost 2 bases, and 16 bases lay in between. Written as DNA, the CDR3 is TGTGCCAGCGGAAAACCGCGCTCCCCCTACGAGCAGTACTAC. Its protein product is CASGKPRSPYEQYY.

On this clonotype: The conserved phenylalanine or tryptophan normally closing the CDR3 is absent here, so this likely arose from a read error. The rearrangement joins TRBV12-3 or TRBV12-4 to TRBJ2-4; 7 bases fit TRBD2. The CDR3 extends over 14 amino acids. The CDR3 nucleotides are TGTGCAAGCAGTTTAGGGTGGGAGGGGAACATTCAGTACCTC. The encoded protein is CASSLGWEGNIQYL.

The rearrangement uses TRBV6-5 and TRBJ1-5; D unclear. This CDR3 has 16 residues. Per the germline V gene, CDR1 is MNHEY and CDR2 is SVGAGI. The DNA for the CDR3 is TGTGTCAAAACCTCGATGCGGGGAAACCGATTACAGCCCCAGCATTTT. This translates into CVKTSMRGNRLQPQHF.

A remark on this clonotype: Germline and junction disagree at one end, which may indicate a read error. The CDR3 region is CTSNFEGTGGAYGYTF. DNA for the CDR3: TGTACCAGCAACTTCGAAGGGACAGGGGGTGCCTATGGCTACACCTTC. The chain links TRBV7-8 to TRBJ1-2; 11 positions agree with TRBD1. This CDR3 has 16 residues. CDR1 is SGHVS and CDR2 is FQNEAQ in the germline V gene.

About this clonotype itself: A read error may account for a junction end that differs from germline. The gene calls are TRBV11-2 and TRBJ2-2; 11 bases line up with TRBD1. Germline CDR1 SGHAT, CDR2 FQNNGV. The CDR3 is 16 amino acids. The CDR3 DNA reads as TGTGTCAGCAACTTAGTTCAGGACAGGGGGCGCCGGGAGCTGTTTTTT. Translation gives CVSNLVQDRGRRELFF. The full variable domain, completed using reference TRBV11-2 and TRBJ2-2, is EAGVAQSPRYKIIEKRQSVAFWCNPISGHATLYWYQQILGQGPKLLIQFQNNGVVDDSQLPKDRFSAERLKGVDSTLKIQPAKLEDSAVYLCVSNLVQDRGRRELFFGEGSRLTVL.

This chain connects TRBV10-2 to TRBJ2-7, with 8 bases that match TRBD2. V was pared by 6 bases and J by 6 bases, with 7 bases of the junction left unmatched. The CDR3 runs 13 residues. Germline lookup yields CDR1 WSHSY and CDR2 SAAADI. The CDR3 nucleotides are TGCGCCAGCAGAGTAGCGGGAAAGCGCGAGCAGTACTTC. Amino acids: CASRVAGKREQYF.

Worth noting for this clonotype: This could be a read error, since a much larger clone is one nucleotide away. CDR3 residues: CATQSIRLDRGNEQFF. The CDR3 DNA reads as TGCGCCACTCAATCAATTCGCCTAGATCGAGGGAATGAGCAGTTCTTC. J is TRBJ2-1 and V is TRBV10-2, with TRBD2 as a possible D gene (5 bases). CDR1 is WSHSY and CDR2 is SAAADI in the germline V gene. The CDR3 consists of 16 residues. The ends were cut back, 10 bases at V and 7 bases at J, with 26 bases in the middle.

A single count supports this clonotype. The CDR3 sequence is CASGRLAEGGYEQFF. As DNA, the CDR3 is TGTGCCAGCGGCCGACTGGCGGAGGGAGGGTATGAGCAGTTCTTC. The chain recombines TRBV11-3 with TRBJ2-1; 7 nucleotides match TRBD2. From germline, CDR1 is SGHNT and CDR2 YENEEA. Trimming removed 8 bases from V and 8 bases from J; junction bases left unmatched: 15. The CDR3 consists of 15 residues.